The source of this T cell receptor (beta chain) is a study of T cells in tuberculosis. Study context: T cells were selected with CD1B tetramers loaded with glucose monomycolate. This South African cohort compared adolescents with or without latent tuberculosis against adults with active tuberculosis.

Regarding this clone: What it binds is unknown.

Clones were sequenced by immunoSEQ multiplex PCR, and TCRdb holds only the in-frame ones, with some missing. The sample comprises some 30,000 clones, around 94% of which are singletons, and approximately 8.2% rests with the top ten. The germline CDR1 and CDR2 sequences are SGHTA and FQGNSA. V was cut by 2 bases and J by 2 bases, with 11 bases left in between. The CDR3 covers 15 residues. Study-wide findings and caveats: Cases with active tuberculosis were adults, while controls were adolescents. Smaller distances to GMM-specific TCRs suggested their expansion in active tuberculosis.

The source material was PBMCs. The chain is built from TRBV7-2 and TRBJ2-3; a possible D gene is TRBD1 (5 bases). This TCR was recovered from a donor aged 10 to 29 with latent tuberculosis or without tuberculosis infection. In nucleotides, the CDR3 is TGTGCCAGCAGCTTATGGGGCAGGGTCACAGATACGCAGTATTTT. Its protein product is CASSLWGRVTDTQYF.